These 17 T cell receptor beta chains were all obtained from the same sample, sequenced in a study of PD-L1 blockade in urothelial cancer. Time point denoted: pretreatment peripheral blood. Here immunoSEQ multiplex PCR was the method, and the copy in TCRdb shows in-frame clones only, minus some. The sample lists about 85,000 clones, 85% to 90% seen once, with approximately 14% in the top ten. The sample was PBMCs, taken around atezolizumab (anti-PD-L1) treatment. These receptors came from a man in his sixties with urothelial cancer.

This clone came up a few times. The chain combines TRBV28 with TRBJ2-7; maybe TRBD1 (5 bases). Germline CDR1 is MDHEN and CDR2 is SYDVKM. V lost 6 bases, J lost 3 bases, and 9 bases lay in between. The CDR3 is 12 residues long. CDR3 sequence reads: CASRGQFYEQYF. CDR3 DNA sequence: TGTGCCAGCAGGGGGCAATTCTACGAGCAGTACTTC.

This chain connects TRBV28 to TRBJ1-2; TRBD1 matches 7 bases. Trimming removed 3 bases from V and 4 bases from J; junction bases left unmatched: 8. The CDR3 covers 15 residues. Germline V gene lookup returns CDR1 MDHEN and CDR2 SYDVKM. CDR3 sequence reads: CASSFPRGTFYGYTF. DNA of the CDR3: TGTGCCAGCAGTTTTCCCAGGGGGACCTTCTATGGCTACACCTTC.

This rearrangement joins TRBV5-1 to TRBJ2-5; no definite D call. The germline CDR1 and CDR2 sequences are SGHRS and YFSETQ. Trimming shortened V by 4 bases and J by 5 bases, and 9 bases separated the two germline ends. The CDR3 is 12 residues long. CDR3 region: CASSGDGETQYF. The CDR3 DNA follows: TGCGCCAGCAGCGGAGACGGGGAGACCCAGTACTTC.

The chain employs TRBV19 and TRBJ2-5; TRBD2 is a possible D gene (7 bases). The V end was cut by 3 bases, the J end by 5 bases, with 19 bases between. The CDR3 extends over 16 amino acids. The germline CDR1 and CDR2 sequences are LNHDA and SQIVND (reference sequence). For the CDR3, the DNA is TGTGCCAGTAGTATCGGATCTAGGGGGGGGCTGGAGACCCAGTACTTC. Amino acid sequence: CASSIGSRGGLETQYF.

The rearrangement links TRBV4-1 to TRBJ2-5; TRBD2 matches at 7 bases. The CDR3 has 16 amino acids. The trim removed 0 bases at V and 4 bases at J, leaving 8 bases unmatched. The germline V gene has CDR1 MGHRA and CDR2 YSYEKL. The CDR3 nucleotides are TGCGCCAGCAGCCAAGATCCAGCGGGGTTGGGAGAGACCCAGTACTTC. The encoded protein is CASSQDPAGLGETQYF.

The rearrangement joins TRBV9 to TRBJ1-2; no reliable D call. The CDR3 consists of 13 residues. CDR1 SGDLS and CDR2 YYNGEE come from the germline V gene. V lost 4 bases to trimming and J lost 4 bases, with 11 bases between them. The DNA for the CDR3 is TGTGCCAGCAGCACAAATGGAGGCTATGGCTACACCTTC. This encodes CASSTNGGYGYTF.

V usage is TRBV9 and J usage is TRBJ2-1; 8 nucleotides match TRBD2. J lost 8 bases, V lost 1 base, and 11 bases had no gene match. CDR3 size: 16 residues. Germline CDR1 is SGDLS and CDR2 is YYNGEE. The CDR3 DNA is TGTGCCAGCAGCGTATCCGGCGGGGGGCCGGGCTATGAGCAGTTCTTC. Translated: CASSVSGGGPGYEQFF. Based on the CDR3 plus reference TRBV9 and TRBJ2-1, the full variable domain is DSGVTQTPKHLITATGQRVTLRCSPRSGDLSVYWYQQSLDQGLQFLIQYYNGEERAKGNILERFSAQQFPDLHSELNLSSLELGDSALYFCASSVSGGGPGYEQFFGPGTRLTVL.

This sequence joins TRBV30 and TRBJ2-3, with D maybe TRBD2 (6 bases). CDR1 GTSNPN and CDR2 SVGIG come from the germline V gene (reference sequence). V was shortened by 4 bases and J by 2 bases, with 13 bases between the two germline ends. The CDR3 runs 14 residues. The CDR3 region is CAWTAGLSTDTQYF. The CDR3 bases are TGTGCCTGGACCGCGGGACTCTCCACAGATACGCAGTATTTT.

The chain uses TRBV19 and TRBJ2-4; no clear D. The V gene lost 5 bases and the J gene lost 0 bases, with 11 bases spanning the gap. The CDR3 is made up of 15 amino acids. Germline V CDR1 and CDR2: LNHDA, SQIVND (reference sequence). The CDR3: CASSRPRGAKNIQYF. The CDR3 DNA is TGTGCCAGTAGTCGCCCGAGAGGAGCCAAAAACATTCAGTACTTC.

CDR3 in amino acids: CATSHGQPTGELFF. The CDR3 DNA sequence: TGTGCCACCAGCCATGGGCAGCCCACCGGGGAGCTGTTTTTT. V usage is TRBV15 and J usage is TRBJ2-2; D unclear. CDR3 length: 14 amino acids. V dropped 5 bases and J dropped 4 bases, with 11 bases sitting between them. CDR1 is LNHNV and CDR2 is YYDKDF in the germline V gene (reference sequence).

The gene calls are TRBV4-2 and TRBJ1-3; 8 bases fit TRBD1. Germline CDR1 reads LGHNA; CDR2 reads YNFKEQ. J gave up 0 bases and V 4 bases, and 11 bases lay outside the gene matches. The CDR3 is made up of 18 amino acids. The CDR3 region has the DNA TGTGCCAGCAGCCCCATACATCGACAGGGGAACTCTGGAAACACCATATATTTT. Encoded protein: CASSPIHRQGNSGNTIYF.

The CDR3 loop is CASSPGRVGYEQYF. The DNA of the CDR3 is TGTGCCAGTAGCCCCGGCAGGGTAGGTTACGAGCAGTACTTC. The chain uses TRBV19 and TRBJ2-7; maybe TRBD1 (5 bases). The CDR3 is 14 residues long. Germline loops: CDR1 LNHDA, CDR2 SQIVND (reference sequence). Trimming removed 6 bases at V and 4 bases at J, with 16 bases between.

The chain couples TRBV30 to TRBJ1-5; D remains unclear. From germline, CDR1 is GTSNPN and CDR2 SVGIG (reference sequence). V was clipped by 0 bases and J by 4 bases, with 7 bases between them. This CDR3 spans 13 amino acids. CDR3 loop: CAWSVAGNQPQHF. The CDR3, as DNA: TGTGCCTGGAGTGTAGCGGGAAATCAGCCCCAGCATTTT. The complete variable domain, with remaining parts taken from reference TRBV30 and TRBJ1-5, reads SQTIHQWPATLVQPVGSPLSLECTVEGTSNPNLYWYRQAAGRGLQLLFYSVGIGQISSEVPQNLSASRPQDRQFILSSKKLLLSDSGFYLCAWSVAGNQPQHFGDGTRLSIL.

The rearrangement links TRBV5-8 to TRBJ2-3; no clear D gene. Trimming stripped 0 bases from V and 2 bases from J, with 10 bases between. In germline, CDR1 is SGHTS, CDR2 YDEGEE. CDR3 length: 15 residues. CDR3 nucleotides: TGTGCCAGCAGCTTGGCCCTTATTTCCACAGATACGCAGTATTTT. This translates into CASSLALISTDTQYF. Supplemented by reference TRBV5-8 and TRBJ2-3, the full variable domain reads EAGVTQSPTHLIKTRGQQATLRCSPISGHTSVYWYQQALGLGLQFLLWYDEGEERNRGNFPPRFSGRQFPNYSSELNVNALELEDSALYLCASSLALISTDTQYFGPGTRLTVL.

The gene calls are TRBV6-5 and TRBJ2-6, with TRBD2 matching 10 bases. This CDR3 is built from 15 residues. V lost 8 bases, J lost 1 base, and 2 bases stayed unmatched. Germline V gene sequence: CDR1 MNHEY, CDR2 SVGAGI. The DNA for the CDR3 is TGTGCCAGCGGACTAGCGGTTTCTGGGGCCAACGTCCTGACTTTC. Translated: CASGLAVSGANVLTF.

The chain recombines TRBV6-1 with TRBJ1-1, with D uncertain. The CDR3 is 13 residues long. CDR1 and CDR2 (germline): MNHNS, SASEGT. The V end was cut by 4 bases, the J end by 1 base, with 7 bases between. The CDR3 DNA reads as TGTGCCAGCAGTGTGTATTCGAACACTGAAGCTTTCTTT. Translation gives CASSVYSNTEAFF.

The chain couples TRBV6-1 to TRBJ2-3; the match to TRBD2 covers 12 bases. Per germline, CDR1 MNHNS and CDR2 SASEGT. Germline trimming cut 3 bases from V and 0 bases from J; bases unmatched to any gene: 1. The CDR3 has 16 amino acids. CDR3 sequence (DNA): TGTGCCAGCAGTGAGCTAGCGGGAGGGAGCACAGATACGCAGTATTTT. Translation: CASSELAGGSTDTQYF.